Listed below are T cell receptor beta chains from one sample, sequenced in a study of Tregs in tolerant kidney transplant recipients. Only in-frame clones appear in the TCRdb table, and some are missing; sequencing was by immunoSEQ multiplex PCR. This sample carries roughly 66,000 clones, roughly 90% of them seen once, and the ten largest clones take roughly 9.7%. This sample comprised CD8+ T cells from blood, obtained before the transplant. These receptors originate from a human donor who received a combined kidney and bone marrow transplant. The CDR3 runs from the conserved cysteine through the conserved F or W. A D gene is named only where the DNA matches it firmly. Expanded clones are given a class, and other clones once, few, many or no size at all.

clone size,D gene,V gene,J gene,CDR3 DNA,CDR3 protein
NA,TRBD1,TRBV5-5,TRBJ1-2,TGTGCCAGCAGCTTGACAGGGGGACCGGCTAACTATGGCTACACCTTC,CASSLTGGPANYGYTF
NA,NA,TRBV13,TRBJ2-3,TGTGCCAGCAGCCCCCTGCTAGGAGATACGCAGTATTTT,CASSPLLGDTQYF
once,NA,TRBV2,TRBJ2-7,TGTGCCAGCAGTGGCAGACAGACCTACGAGCAGTACTTC,CASSGRQTYEQYF
NA,TRBD2,TRBV27,TRBJ2-3,TGTGCCAGCAGACGTAGCGGGAGTGGGTCAGATACGCAGTATTTT,CASRRSGSGSDTQYF
NA,TRBD1,TRBV5-4,TRBJ2-7,TGTGCCAGCAGCTATAAACCGGGACAGGGCTACGAGCAGTACTTC,CASSYKPGQGYEQYF
NA,NA,TRBV5-6,TRBJ2-1,TGTGCCAGCAGCCCATTGGAGATTGGTGAGCAGTTCTTC,CASSPLEIGEQFF
NA,TRBD1,TRBV5-6,TRBJ1-5,TGTGCCAGCAGCTCCTCAGGGGGAATCAATCAGCCCCAGCATTTT,CASSSSGGINQPQHF
few,NA,TRBV4-1,TRBJ1-4,TGCGCCAGCAGCCAAGGTGACAGCGAAAAACTGTTTTTT,CASSQGDSEKLFF
few,TRBD1,TRBV4-3,TRBJ1-2,TGCGCCAGCAGCCAATGGACAGGGGGTGCCTATGGCTACACCTTC,CASSQWTGGAYGYTF
once,NA,TRBV4-2,TRBJ2-2,TGTGCCAGCAGCCAAGATTTCCAGGTTAGCACCGGGGAGCTGTTTTTT,CASSQDFQVSTGELFF
NA,TRBD2,TRBV15,TRBJ2-1,TGTGCCACCAGCTCCCGGGGGGGCTACAATGAGCAGTTCTTC,CATSSRGGYNEQFF
NA,TRBD2,TRBV7-3,TRBJ2-1,TGTGCCAGCAGCCCCCTTTTAGCGGGAGCCAGTAATGAGCAGTTCTTC,CASSPLLAGASNEQFF
NA,NA,TRBV6-5,TRBJ2-7,TGTGCCAGCAGTGAGGGCCTTACCTACGAGCAGTACTTC,CASSEGLTYEQYF
NA,NA,TRBV5-5,TRBJ2-7,TGTGCCAGCAGCTTCACAGCGGGTTCGGACTACGAGCAGTACTTC,CASSFTAGSDYEQYF
NA,TRBD1,TRBV30,TRBJ2-2,TGTGCCTGGAGTGACACCGGGACAGGGATTCTCGCGAACACCGGGGAGCTGTTTTTT,CAWSDTGTGILANTGELFF
once,TRBD2,TRBV15,TRBJ2-7,TGTGCCACCAGCAGAGCGCCGGGACTAGCGAACTACGAGCAGTACTTC,CATSRAPGLANYEQYF
NA,TRBD2,TRBV7-8,TRBJ2-3,TGTGCCAGCAGCTCGACTAGCGCTACGCAGTATTTT,CASSSTSATQYF
NA,NA,TRBV9,TRBJ2-2,TGTGCCAGCAGCCCCTACAGGGTTAACACCGGGGAGCTGTTTTTT,CASSPYRVNTGELFF
NA,NA,TRBV4-3,TRBJ1-1,TGCGCCAGCAGCCCCCTAACCACGGGCACTGAAGCTTTCTTT,CASSPLTTGTEAFF
once,TRBD1,TRBV7-2,TRBJ1-2,TGTGCCAGCAGCTTACCCCCGACAGGGAACTATGGCTACACCTTC,CASSLPPTGNYGYTF
few,TRBD2,TRBV6-1,TRBJ2-7,TGTGCCAGCAGTGAACTAGCGGGAGGGCCTTACGAGCAGTACTTC,CASSELAGGPYEQYF